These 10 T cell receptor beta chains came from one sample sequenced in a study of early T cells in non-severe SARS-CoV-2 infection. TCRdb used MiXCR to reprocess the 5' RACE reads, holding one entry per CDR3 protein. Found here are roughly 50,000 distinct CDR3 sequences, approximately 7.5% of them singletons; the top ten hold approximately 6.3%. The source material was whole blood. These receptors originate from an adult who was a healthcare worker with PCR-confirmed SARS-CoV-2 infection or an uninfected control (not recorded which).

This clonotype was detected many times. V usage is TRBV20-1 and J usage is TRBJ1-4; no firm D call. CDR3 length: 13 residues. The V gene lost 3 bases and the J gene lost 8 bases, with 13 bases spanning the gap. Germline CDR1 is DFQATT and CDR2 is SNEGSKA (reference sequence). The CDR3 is CSARVPTGEKLFF. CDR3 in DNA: TGCAGTGCTAGGGTCCCTACCGGGGAAAAACTGTTTTTT.

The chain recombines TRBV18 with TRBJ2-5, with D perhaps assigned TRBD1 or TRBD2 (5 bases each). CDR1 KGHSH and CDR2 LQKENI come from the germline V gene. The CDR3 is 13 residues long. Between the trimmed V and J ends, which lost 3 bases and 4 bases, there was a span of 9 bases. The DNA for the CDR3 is TGTGCCAGCTCACCCTCGGGACCAGAGACCCAGTACTTC. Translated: CASSPSGPETQYF.

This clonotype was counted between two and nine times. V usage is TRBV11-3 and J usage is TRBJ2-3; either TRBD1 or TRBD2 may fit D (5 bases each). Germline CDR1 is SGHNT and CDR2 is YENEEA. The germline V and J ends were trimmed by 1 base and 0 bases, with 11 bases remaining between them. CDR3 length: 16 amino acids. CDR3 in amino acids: CASSLGAGTSTDTQYF. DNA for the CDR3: TGTGCCAGCAGCTTAGGGGCCGGGACCAGCACAGATACGCAGTATTTT.

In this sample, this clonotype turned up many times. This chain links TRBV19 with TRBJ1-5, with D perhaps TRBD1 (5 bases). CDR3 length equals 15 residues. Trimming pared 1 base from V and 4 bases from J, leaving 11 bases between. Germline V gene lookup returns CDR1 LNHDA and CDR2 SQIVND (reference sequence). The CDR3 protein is CASSIGGATNQPQHF. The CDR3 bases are TGTGCCAGTAGTATAGGTGGGGCAACAAATCAGCCCCAGCATTTT.

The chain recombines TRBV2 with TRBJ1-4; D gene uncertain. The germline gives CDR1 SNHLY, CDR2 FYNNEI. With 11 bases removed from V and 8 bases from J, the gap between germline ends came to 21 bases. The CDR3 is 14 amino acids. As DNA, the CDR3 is TGTGCCGGAACCCCAGACGGGTATAGGGAAAAACTGTTTTTT. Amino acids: CAGTPDGYREKLFF. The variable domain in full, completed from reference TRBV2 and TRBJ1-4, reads EPEVTQTPSHQVTQMGQEVILRCVPISNHLYFYWYRQILGQKVEFLVSFYNNEISEKSEIFDDQFSVERPDGSNFTLKIRSTKLEDSAMYFCAGTPDGYREKLFFGSGTQLSVL.

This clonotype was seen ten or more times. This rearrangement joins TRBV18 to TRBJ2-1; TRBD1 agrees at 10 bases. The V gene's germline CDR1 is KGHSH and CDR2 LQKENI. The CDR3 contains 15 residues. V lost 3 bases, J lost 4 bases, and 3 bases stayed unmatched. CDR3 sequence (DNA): TGTGCCAGCTCACCGGACAGGGGGTTATACAATGAGCAGTTCTTC. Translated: CASSPDRGLYNEQFF.

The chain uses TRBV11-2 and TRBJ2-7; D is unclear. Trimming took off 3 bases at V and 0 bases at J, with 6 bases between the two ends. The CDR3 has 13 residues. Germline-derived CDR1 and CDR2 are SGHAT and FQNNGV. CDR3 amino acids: CASSFYSSYEQYF. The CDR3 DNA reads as TGTGCCAGCAGCTTCTACAGCTCCTACGAGCAGTACTTC. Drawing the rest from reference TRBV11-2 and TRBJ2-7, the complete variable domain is EAGVAQSPRYKIIEKRQSVAFWCNPISGHATLYWYQQILGQGPKLLIQFQNNGVVDDSQLPKDRFSAERLKGVDSTLKIQPAKLEDSAVYLCASSFYSSYEQYFGPGTRLTVT.

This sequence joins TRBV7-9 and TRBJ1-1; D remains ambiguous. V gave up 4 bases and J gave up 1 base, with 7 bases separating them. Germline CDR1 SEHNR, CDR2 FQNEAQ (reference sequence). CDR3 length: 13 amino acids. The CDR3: CASSSAGNTEAFF. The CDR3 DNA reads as TGTGCCAGCAGCTCCGCCGGGAACACTGAAGCTTTCTTT.

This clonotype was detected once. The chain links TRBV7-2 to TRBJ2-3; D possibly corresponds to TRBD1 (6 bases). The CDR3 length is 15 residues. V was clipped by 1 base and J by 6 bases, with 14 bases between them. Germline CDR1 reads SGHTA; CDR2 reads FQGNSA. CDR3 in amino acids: CASSLGQGPSDTQYF. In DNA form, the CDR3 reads TGTGCCAGCAGCTTAGGTCAGGGGCCCTCCGATACGCAGTATTTT.

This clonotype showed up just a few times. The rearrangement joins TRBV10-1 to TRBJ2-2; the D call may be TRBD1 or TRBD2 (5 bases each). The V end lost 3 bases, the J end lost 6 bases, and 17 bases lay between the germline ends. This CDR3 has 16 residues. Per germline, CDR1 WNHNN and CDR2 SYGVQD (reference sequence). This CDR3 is CASSDRSSPGPGELFF. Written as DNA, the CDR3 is TGCGCCAGCAGTGACAGGAGCTCCCCGGGACCCGGGGAGCTGTTTTTT.